A selection of T cell receptor beta chains follows, all from one sample in a study of cytomegalovirus exposure and HLA in healthy donors. Assay: immunoSEQ multiplex PCR; the TCRdb copy retains only in-frame clones and omits some. Across 150,000 or so clones, the top ten clones capture about 1.6% of the sample. Sequencing input: PBMCs. The receptors were gathered from a woman in her 50s in good health and CMV-seronegative. Each CDR3 is given without its conserved first and last residue.

TRBV7-7	TRBJ2-1	ASSFGQDQDEQF
TRBV30	TRBJ2-5	AWSPAGNQETQY
TRBV30	TRBJ2-1	AWNPGLAGYNEQF
TRBV6-1	TRBJ2-1	ASSELAGSGNEQF
TRBV9	TRBJ2-3	ASSAPSGGGADTQY
TRBV11-1	TRBJ2-2	ASSEKKGQLNTGELF
TRBV6-6	TRBJ2-1	ASSPPGQGMNEQF
TRBV6-6	TRBJ1-5	ASSYSSGNQPQH
TRBV9	TRBJ1-5	ASSVGATRPQH
TRBV30	TRBJ2-3	AWSEPTGLDTQY
TRBV20-1	TRBJ2-7	SATSTDEQY
TRBV18	TRBJ1-5	ASSPRTGSDQPQH
TRBV27	TRBJ2-7	ASSLFGVTYEQY
TRBV28	TRBJ2-1	ASSPIVGLANEQF
TRBV11-2	TRBJ2-1	ASRVTGGRQF
TRBV7-9	TRBJ2-3	ASSTRTQGDTQY
TRBV6-1	TRBJ1-4	ASSGAGTGIYEKLF
TRBV12-5	TRBJ2-5	ASALGRGLQETQY
TRBV14	TRBJ1-4	ASSQAFSNEKLF
TRBV7-3	TRBJ1-1	ASSDNRGRWAF
TRBV7-2	TRBJ2-2	ASSLGPGGTGELF